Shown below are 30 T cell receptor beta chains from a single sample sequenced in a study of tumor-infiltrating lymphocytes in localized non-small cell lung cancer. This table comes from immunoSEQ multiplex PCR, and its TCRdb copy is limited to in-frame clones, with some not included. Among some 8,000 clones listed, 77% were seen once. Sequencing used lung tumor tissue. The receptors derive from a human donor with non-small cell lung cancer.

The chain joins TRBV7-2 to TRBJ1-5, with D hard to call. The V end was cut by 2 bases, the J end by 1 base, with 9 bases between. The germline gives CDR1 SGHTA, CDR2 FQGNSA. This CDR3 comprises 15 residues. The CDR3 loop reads CASSLWGESNQPQHF. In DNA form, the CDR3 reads TGTGCCAGCAGCTTATGGGGTGAGAGCAATCAGCCCCAGCATTTT.

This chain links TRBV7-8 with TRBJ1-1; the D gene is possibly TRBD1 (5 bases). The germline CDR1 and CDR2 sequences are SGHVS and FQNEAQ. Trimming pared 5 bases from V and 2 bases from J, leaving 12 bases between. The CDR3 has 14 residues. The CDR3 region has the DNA TGTGCCAGCAGCCCCAGGGACGGTAACACTGAAGCTTTCTTT. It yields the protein CASSPRDGNTEAFF.

CDR3: CASSPDRLNYGYTF. As DNA, the CDR3 is TGTGCCAGTAGTCCTGACAGATTAAACTATGGCTACACCTTC. The rearrangement links TRBV19 to TRBJ1-2, with D possibly being TRBD1 (5 bases). The germline V and J ends were trimmed by 5 bases and 2 bases, with 12 bases remaining between them. The CDR3 has 14 amino acids. The germline gives CDR1 LNHDA, CDR2 SQIVND (reference sequence).

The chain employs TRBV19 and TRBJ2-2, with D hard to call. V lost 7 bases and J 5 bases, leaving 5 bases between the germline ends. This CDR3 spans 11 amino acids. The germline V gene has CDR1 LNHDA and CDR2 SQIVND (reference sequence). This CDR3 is CASKETGELFF. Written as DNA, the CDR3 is TGTGCCAGTAAGGAGACCGGGGAGCTGTTTTTT.

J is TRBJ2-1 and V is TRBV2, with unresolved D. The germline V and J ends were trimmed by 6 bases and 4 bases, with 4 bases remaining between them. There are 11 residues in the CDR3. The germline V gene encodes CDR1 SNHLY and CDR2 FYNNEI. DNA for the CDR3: TGTGCCAGCAGACGTTACAATGAGCAGTTCTTC. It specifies CASRRYNEQFF. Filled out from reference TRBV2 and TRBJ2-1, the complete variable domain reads EPEVTQTPSHQVTQMGQEVILRCVPISNHLYFYWYRQILGQKVEFLVSFYNNEISEKSEIFDDQFSVERPDGSNFTLKIRSTKLEDSAMYFCASRRYNEQFFGPGTRLTVL.

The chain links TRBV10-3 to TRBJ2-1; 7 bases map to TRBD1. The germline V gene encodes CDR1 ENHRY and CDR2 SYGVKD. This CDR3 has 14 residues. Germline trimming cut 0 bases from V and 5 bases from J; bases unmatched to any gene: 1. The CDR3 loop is CAISESGTDNEQFF. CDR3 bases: TGTGCCATCAGTGAGTCAGGGACAGACAATGAGCAGTTCTTC.

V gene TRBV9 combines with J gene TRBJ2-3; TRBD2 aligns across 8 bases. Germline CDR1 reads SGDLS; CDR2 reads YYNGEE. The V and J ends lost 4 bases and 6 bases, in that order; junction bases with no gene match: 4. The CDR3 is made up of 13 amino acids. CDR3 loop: CASSPTSGDTQYF. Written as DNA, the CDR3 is TGTGCCAGCAGCCCAACTAGCGGCGATACGCAGTATTTT.

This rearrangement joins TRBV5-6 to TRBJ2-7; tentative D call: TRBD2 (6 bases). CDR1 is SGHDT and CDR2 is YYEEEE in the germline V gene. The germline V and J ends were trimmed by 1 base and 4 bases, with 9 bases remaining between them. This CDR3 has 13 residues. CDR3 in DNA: TGTGCCAGCAGCTTGCGGGACTCGTACGAGCAGTACTTC. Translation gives CASSLRDSYEQYF.

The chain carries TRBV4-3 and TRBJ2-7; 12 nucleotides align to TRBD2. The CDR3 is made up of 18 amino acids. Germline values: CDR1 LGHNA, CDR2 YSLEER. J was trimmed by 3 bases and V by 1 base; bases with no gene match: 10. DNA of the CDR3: TGCGCCAGCAGCCAAGGAACTAGCGGGAGGATTGGTCGCTACGAGCAGTACTTC. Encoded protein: CASSQGTSGRIGRYEQYF.

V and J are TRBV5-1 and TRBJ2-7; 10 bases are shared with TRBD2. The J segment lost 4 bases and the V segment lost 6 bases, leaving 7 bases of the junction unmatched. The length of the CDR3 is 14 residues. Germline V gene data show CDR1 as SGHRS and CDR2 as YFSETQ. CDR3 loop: CASTLSGRTYEQYF. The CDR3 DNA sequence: TGCGCCAGCACGCTTAGCGGGAGGACTTACGAGCAGTACTTC.

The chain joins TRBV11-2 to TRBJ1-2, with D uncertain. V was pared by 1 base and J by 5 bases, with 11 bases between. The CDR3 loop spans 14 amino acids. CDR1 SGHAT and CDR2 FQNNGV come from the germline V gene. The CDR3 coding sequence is TGTGCCAGCAGCTTAGTTGAGGAAGGGTATGGCTACACCTTC. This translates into CASSLVEEGYGYTF. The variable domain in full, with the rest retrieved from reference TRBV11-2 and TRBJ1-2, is EAGVAQSPRYKIIEKRQSVAFWCNPISGHATLYWYQQILGQGPKLLIQFQNNGVVDDSQLPKDRFSAERLKGVDSTLKIQPAKLEDSAVYLCASSLVEEGYGYTFGSGTRLTVV.

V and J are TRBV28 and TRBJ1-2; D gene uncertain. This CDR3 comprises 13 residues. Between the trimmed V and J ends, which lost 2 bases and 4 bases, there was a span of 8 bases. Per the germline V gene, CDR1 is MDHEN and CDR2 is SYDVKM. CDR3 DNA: TGTGCCAGCAGTTTACTCCGTAGCTATGGCTACACCTTC. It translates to CASSLLRSYGYTF.

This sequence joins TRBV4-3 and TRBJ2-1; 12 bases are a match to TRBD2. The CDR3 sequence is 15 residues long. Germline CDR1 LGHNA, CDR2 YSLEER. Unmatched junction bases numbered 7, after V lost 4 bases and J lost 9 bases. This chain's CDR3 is CASSLLAGGPGEQFF. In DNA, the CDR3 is TGCGCCAGCAGCCTTCTAGCGGGAGGGCCAGGTGAGCAGTTCTTC.

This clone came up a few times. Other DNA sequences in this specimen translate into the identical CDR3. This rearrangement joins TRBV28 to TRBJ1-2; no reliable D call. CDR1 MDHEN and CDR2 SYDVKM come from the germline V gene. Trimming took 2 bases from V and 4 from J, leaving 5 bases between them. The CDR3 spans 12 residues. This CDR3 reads CASSLMSYGYTF. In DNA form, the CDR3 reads TGTGCCAGCAGTTTAATGAGCTATGGCTACACCTTC.

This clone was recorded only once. The CDR3 loop reads CASRKDREKLFF. In DNA form, the CDR3 reads TGTGCCAGCAGAAAGGACAGGGAAAAACTGTTTTTT. This sequence joins TRBV9 and TRBJ1-4; 7 bases line up with TRBD1. Losses at the gene ends were 5 bases for V and 8 bases for J; bases not matched to a gene: 3. The CDR3 sequence is 12 residues long. The germline CDR1 and CDR2 sequences are SGDLS and YYNGEE.

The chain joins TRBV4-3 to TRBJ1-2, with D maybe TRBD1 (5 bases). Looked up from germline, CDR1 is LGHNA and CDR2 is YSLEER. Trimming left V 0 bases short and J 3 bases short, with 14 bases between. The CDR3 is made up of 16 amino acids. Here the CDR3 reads CASSQDVQGRDYGYTF. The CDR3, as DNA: TGCGCCAGCAGCCAAGATGTGCAGGGAAGGGACTATGGCTACACCTTC.

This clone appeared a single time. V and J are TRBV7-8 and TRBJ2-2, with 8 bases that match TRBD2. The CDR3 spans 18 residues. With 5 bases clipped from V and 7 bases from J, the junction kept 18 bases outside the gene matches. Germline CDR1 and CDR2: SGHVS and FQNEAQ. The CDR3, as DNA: TGTGCCAGCAGCCCAGGGGTAGTTGTCGGTCTAGCGGGCGGGGAGCTGTTTTTT. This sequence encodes CASSPGVVVGLAGGELFF. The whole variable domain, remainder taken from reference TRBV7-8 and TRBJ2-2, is GAGVSQSPRYKVAKRGQDVALRCDPISGHVSLFWYQQALGQGPEFLTYFQNEAQLDKSGLPSDRFFAERPEGSVSTLKIQRTQQEDSAVYLCASSPGVVVGLAGGELFFGEGSRLTVL.

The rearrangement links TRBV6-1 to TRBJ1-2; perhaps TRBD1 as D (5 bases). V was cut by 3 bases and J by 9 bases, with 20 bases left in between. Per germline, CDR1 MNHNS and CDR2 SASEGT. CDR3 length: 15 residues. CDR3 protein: CASSENGAAIGSYTF. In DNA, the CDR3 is TGTGCCAGCAGTGAGAACGGGGCCGCAATTGGAAGCTACACCTTC.

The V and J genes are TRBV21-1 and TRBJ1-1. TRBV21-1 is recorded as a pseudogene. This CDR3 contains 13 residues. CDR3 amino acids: CASSNCMNTEAFF. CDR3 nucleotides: TGTGCCAGCAGCAATTGCATGAACACTGAAGCTTTCTTT.

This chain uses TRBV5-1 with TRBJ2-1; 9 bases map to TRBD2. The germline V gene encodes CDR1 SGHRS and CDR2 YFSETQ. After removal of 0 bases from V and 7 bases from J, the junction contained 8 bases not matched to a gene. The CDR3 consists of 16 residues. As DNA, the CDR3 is TGCGCCAGCAGCTTGGGCCTGGGACTAGCCGCGAATGAGCAGTTCTTC. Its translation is CASSLGLGLAANEQFF.

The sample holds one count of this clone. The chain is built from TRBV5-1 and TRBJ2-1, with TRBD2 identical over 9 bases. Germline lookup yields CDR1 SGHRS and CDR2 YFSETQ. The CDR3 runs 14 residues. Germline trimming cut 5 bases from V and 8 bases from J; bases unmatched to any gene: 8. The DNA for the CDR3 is TGCGCCAGCAGAGGGACTAGCCGCCATGATGAGCAGTTCTTC. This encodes CASRGTSRHDEQFF.

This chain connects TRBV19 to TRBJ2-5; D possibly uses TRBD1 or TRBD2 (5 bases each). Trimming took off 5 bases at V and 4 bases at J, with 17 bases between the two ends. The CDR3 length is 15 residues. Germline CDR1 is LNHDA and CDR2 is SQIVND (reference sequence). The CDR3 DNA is TGTGCCAGTAGTTCTCCCTATAGGGGACCAGAGACCCAGTACTTC. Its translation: CASSSPYRGPETQYF.

The CDR3 region is CASSLSTGREIDTQYF. CDR3 sequence (DNA): TGTGCCAGCAGCTTAAGTACTGGTAGGGAGATAGATACGCAGTATTTT. The chain uses TRBV7-9 and TRBJ2-3, with D possibly being TRBD2 (5 bases). The germline V gene encodes CDR1 SEHNR and CDR2 FQNEAQ (reference sequence). This CDR3 spans 16 amino acids. Trimming removed 2 bases at V and 5 bases at J, with 17 bases between. Full variable domain (rest looked up from reference TRBV7-9 and TRBJ2-3): DTGVSQNPRHKITKRGQNVTFRCDPISEHNRLYWYRQTLGQGPEFLTYFQNEAQLEKSRLLSDRFSAERPKGSFSTLEIQRTEQGDSAMYLCASSLSTGREIDTQYFGPGTRLTVL.

CDR3 region: CASSSSGRVTGELFF. As DNA, the CDR3 is TGTGCCAGCAGCTCTAGCGGGAGGGTCACCGGGGAGCTGTTTTTT. V usage is TRBV5-6 and J usage is TRBJ2-2, with TRBD2 matching over 12 bases. Germline CDR1 and CDR2: SGHDT and YYEEEE. V lost 3 bases, J lost 4 bases, and 1 base stayed unmatched. This CDR3 has 15 residues.

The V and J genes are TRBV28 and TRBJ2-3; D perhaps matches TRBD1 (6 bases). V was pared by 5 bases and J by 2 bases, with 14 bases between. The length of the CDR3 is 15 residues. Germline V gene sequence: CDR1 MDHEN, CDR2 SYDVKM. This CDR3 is CASSREGGHTDTQYF. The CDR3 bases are TGTGCCAGCAGTAGGGAAGGGGGACACACAGATACGCAGTATTTT.

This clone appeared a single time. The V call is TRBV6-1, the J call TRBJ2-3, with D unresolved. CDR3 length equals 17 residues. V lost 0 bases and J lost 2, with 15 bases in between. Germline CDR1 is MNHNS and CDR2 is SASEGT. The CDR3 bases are TGTGCCAGCAGTGAAGCCGTGTCGGGCTCTTTCACAGATACGCAGTATTTT. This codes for CASSEAVSGSFTDTQYF.

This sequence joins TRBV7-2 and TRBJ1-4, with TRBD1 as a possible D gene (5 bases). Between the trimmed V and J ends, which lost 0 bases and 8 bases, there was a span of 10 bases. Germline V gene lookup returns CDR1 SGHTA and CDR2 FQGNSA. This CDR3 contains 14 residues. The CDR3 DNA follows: TGTGCCAGCAGCTTAGCGGGGGTAGGAGAAAAACTGTTTTTT. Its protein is CASSLAGVGEKLFF. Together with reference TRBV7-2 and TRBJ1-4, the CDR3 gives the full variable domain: GAGVSQSPSNKVTEKGKDVELRCDPISGHTALYWYRQSLGQGLEFLIYFQGNSAPDKSGLPSDRFSAERTGGSVSTLTIQRTQQEDSAVYLCASSLAGVGEKLFFGSGTQLSVL.

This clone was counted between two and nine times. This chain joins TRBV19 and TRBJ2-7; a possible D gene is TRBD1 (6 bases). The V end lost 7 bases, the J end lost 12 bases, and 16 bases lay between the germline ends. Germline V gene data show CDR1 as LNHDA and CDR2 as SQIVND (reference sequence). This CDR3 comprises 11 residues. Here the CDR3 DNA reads TGTGCCAGTACCAATCAGGGGCACACGTACTTC. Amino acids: CASTNQGHTYF.

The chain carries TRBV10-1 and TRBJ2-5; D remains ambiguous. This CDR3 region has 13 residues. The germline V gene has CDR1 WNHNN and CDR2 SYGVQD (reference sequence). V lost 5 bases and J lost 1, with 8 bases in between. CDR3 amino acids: CASSRSGQETQYF. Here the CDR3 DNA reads TGCGCCAGCAGTCGGTCAGGCCAAGAGACCCAGTACTTC.

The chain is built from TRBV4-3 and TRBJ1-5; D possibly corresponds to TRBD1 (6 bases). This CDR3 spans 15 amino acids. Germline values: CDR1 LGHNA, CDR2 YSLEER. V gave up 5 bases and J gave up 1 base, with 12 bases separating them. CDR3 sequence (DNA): TGCGCCAGCAGCTTGACCACAGGGAGCAATCAGCCCCAGCATTTT. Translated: CASSLTTGSNQPQHF.